This record covers a single T cell receptor beta chain. Its matching antigen is unknown. The CDR3 loop spans 16 amino acids. Germline-derived CDR1 and CDR2 are LGHDT and YNNKEL (reference sequence). Libraries of TRB cDNA were made by 5' RACE and carried UMIs. Each CDR3 protein gets one entry in TCRdb, which reprocessed the 5' RACE reads and gives no DNA. The listing records roughly 99,000 distinct CDR3 sequences. The data are from a study of CXCR3-negative and CXCR3-positive naive CD8 T cells. About the research overall: The total count of TRB reads reached 120 million to 150 million, and each library contributed about 1.5 +/- 0.3 million. General observations from the study: Memory cells differed in TRBV-TRBJ usage, but naive CXCR3-negative and CXCR3-positive cells had similar usage. A higher hydrophobicity marked the TRB CDR3s of CXCR3-positive naive cells versus CXCR3-negative naive cells. Diversity in memory CD8+ cells fell much lower than the comparably high levels seen in both naive subsets.

A CD45RO-CCR7+CD27+CD95- profile was what naive CD8+ T cells displayed. Sequencing used naive CXCR3+ CD8+ T cells from blood. Subset specified: CD45RO-CCR7+CD27+CD95- naive CD8+ T cells expressing CXCR3 (TNR3+). The rearrangement uses TRBV3-1 and TRBJ2-7; TCRdb designates TRBD2, a call that cannot be tested without DNA. The origin of this receptor is a human donor in good health. Some clones in this sample may be carry-over from other donors' samples. The CDR3 here is CASSQVILAGVYEQYF.